This TCR beta chain was sequenced in a study of blood T cells in healthy people across ages. Findings and caveats of the study: With naive T cell percentage, TCR beta diversity showed a strong correlation.

A word on this clonotype: The antigen is undetermined. This could be a read error, since a much larger clone is one nucleotide away.

The CDR3 spans 17 residues. Germline V gene sequence: CDR1 ENHRY, CDR2 SYGVKD. Next came a second PCR, run for roughly 6 to 11 cycles, which used a sample-barcoded 5' primer along with a J-beta primer mix. TCRdb reanalysed the 5' RACE reads using MiXCR and keeps one entry per CDR3 protein. Counted here are fewer than 800,000 distinct CDR3 sequences, roughly 20% occurring once; the ten biggest clones make up 3% to 4.5%. Healthy Caucasian individuals from Russia aged about 6 to 90 served as donors. Donors gave 8.5 to 10 milliliters of peripheral blood apiece. The TCR sequence derives from a man aged 65-85 years in good health. What was sequenced was blood. V and J are TRBV10-3 and TRBJ2-6; D is uncertain. CDR3: CASSESSGNTGANVLTF. Written as DNA, the CDR3 is TGTGCCAGCAGTGAGTCGAGTGGGAACACTGGGGCCAACGTCCTGACTTTC.